This T cell receptor (beta chain) was retrieved from a study of blood T cell repertoires in COVID-19 (dated by TCRdb to the early 2020s). Concerning the study at large: Samples covering the acute and convalescent phases of COVID-19 were provided by collaborators in the United States, Italy and Spain. The material from the prospective study consisted of cDNA or gDNA derived from T cells, B-cell-depleted T cells, or PBMCs. Subjects who had been exposed to COVID-19, were actively infected with it, or had recovered from it provided the deeply sampled blood TCRbeta repertoires that made up the dataset. The repertoires were released in a freely available public database intended as a resource for research on the immune response to SARS-CoV-2. Samples came from the ongoing ImmuneRACE study (first 160 participants) plus 1,254 subjects from 6 global collaborators. A de-identified subject ID, COVID-19 status, age in years and sex were almost always included in the sample metadata. HLA class I and class II types, where available, came from metadata supplied by the sample provider rather than from assay-based typing. The research as a whole found: Clinical and demographic metadata were provided uncurated, with the amount varying by source and participant.

There are a few counts of this clone. This receptor's antigen is unknown. Per-base quality was not reported, and no clone a single base away is much larger than it. The collaborating institutions used their own protocols to collect whole blood in K2EDTA tubes. Collaborator samples were shipped for TCRbeta analysis as frozen whole blood, isolated PBMCs, or DNA extracted from either sample type. Germline trimming: 4 bases from V, 8 bases from J; junction bases outside gene matches: 8. Inclusive of the bounding cysteine and phenylalanine, the CDR3 is 15 residues long. The sequence is cut down to CDR3 DNA, 45 bases in frame from base 1. Looking up the germline V gene (reference sequence) yields CDR1 SGHKS and CDR2 YYEKEE. TCRbeta CDR3 regions were amplified from genomic DNA using the immunoSEQ Assay, a bias-controlled multiplex PCR. The authors' analysis ran thus. The number of nucleated cells in each sample was estimated by amplification of reference gene primers within the assay. Sequence reads were collapsed and filtered to measure the absolute abundance of every unique TCRbeta CDR3 rearrangement. For each sample, productive Simpson clonality was calculated as the square root of Simpson's diversity index across productive rearrangements. TCRdb carries this immuneACCESS record with in-frame sequences only. Its versions omit some clonotypes, under half of them owing to an unresolved V gene in the studies checked, with the rest unexplained. V and J calls and clone size are given by that table; D and trimming were obtained from the DNA. The sample profile shows about 230,000 clones; around 84% of them were found once. Around 0.89% of the sample is in the top ten clones.

This clonotype originated in a man aged 40-49 years with acute or convalescent COVID-19. The chain links TRBV5-5 with TRBJ1-4, with 10 junctional bases fitting TRBD1. The sequenced material came from peripheral blood. The DNA sequence follows: TGTGCCAGCAGCCCAGCGGACAGGGGGGGAGAAAAACTGTTTTTT. It specifies CASSPADRGGEKLFF.